Listed here is a single T cell receptor (beta chain). Its antigen is currently not known. Nothing much larger sits one base from this clone, and base qualities are not available. The intended sense of this specimen's treatment or condition label: allogeneic hematopoietic cell transplantation with graft depleted of TCRalphabeta T cells and CD19 B cells. The children who served as transplant recipients had been given grafts of TCRalphabeta/CD19-depleted allogeneic hematopoietic cells. This record belongs to a study of T-cell reconstitution after alpha-beta-depleted transplantation in children (TCRdb year 2016). A note on the overall study: Using TCR repertoire profiling, the study followed T-cell immune reconstitution in a quantitative way in children after TCRalphabeta/CD19-depleted allogeneic hematopoietic cell transplantation. What the work shows at the level of the full study, not this receptor alone: The frequencies of hyperexpanded clones fell over the following months, and after one year, T-cell counts and TCRbeta diversity were mostly attributed to newly produced T cells. In some patients, the high TCRbeta diversity seen at day 60 was put down to recipient T cells and intrathymic progenitors that had survived conditioning. Apparently early alphabetaT-cell count recovery about two months after transplant reportedly relied on only several hundred rapidly expanded clones derived from non-depleted graft cells.

Library preparation was by PCR. Sequenced on an Illumina HiSeq 2500. Molecular barcoding was employed in the preparation of TCR libraries, with unique molecular identifiers being used to normalize TCRbeta repertoire quantification. TCRdb reprocessed the public reads (quality trimming at Q25 with fastp, clone calling with MiXCR) and kept in-frame beta chains. Entries that share a CDR3 protein sequence are merged under the most common genes and DNA. In this sample the table shows roughly 400,000 distinct CDR3 sequences, over 40% of which occur a single time. Around 29% of the sample is in the top ten clones. The germline V gene yields MGHRA for CDR1 and YSYEKL for CDR2. The CDR3 numbers 15 residues from cysteine through phenylalanine. Left in the record is the CDR3 DNA by itself, 45 bases read in frame from the first base. The V end loses 5 bases and the J end loses 1 base, and a stretch of 11 bases separates them.

The receptor chain draws on TRBV4-1 and TRBJ2-2, with the D call tentatively TRBD1 or TRBD2, each fitting 6 bases. This material consisted of PBMCs, taken before TCRalphabeta/CD19-depleted stem cell transplant. The TCR sequence derives from a girl aged 2-10 years with aplastic anemia, due to receive a stem cell transplant. The DNA sequence reads TGCGCCAGCAGCAGGGGGGAGGAGAACACCGGGGAGCTGTTTTTT. Its amino acids are CASSRGEENTGELFF.